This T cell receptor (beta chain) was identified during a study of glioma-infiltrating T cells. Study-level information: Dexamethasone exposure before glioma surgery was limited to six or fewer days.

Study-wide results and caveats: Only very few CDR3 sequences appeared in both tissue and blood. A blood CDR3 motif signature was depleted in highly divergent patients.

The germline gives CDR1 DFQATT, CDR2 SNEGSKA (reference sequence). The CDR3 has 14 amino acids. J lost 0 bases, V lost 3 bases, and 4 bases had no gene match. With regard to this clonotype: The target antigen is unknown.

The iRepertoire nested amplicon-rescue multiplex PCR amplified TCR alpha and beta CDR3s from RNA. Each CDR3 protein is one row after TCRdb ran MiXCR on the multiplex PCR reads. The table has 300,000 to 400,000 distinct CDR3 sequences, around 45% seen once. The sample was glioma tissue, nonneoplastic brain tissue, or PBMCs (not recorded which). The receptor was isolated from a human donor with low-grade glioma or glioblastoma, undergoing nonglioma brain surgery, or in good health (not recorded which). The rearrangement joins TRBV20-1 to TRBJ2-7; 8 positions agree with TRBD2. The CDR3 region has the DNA TGCAGTGCTAGTGCACTAGCGGTCTCCTACGAGCAGTACTTC. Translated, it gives CSASALAVSYEQYF.